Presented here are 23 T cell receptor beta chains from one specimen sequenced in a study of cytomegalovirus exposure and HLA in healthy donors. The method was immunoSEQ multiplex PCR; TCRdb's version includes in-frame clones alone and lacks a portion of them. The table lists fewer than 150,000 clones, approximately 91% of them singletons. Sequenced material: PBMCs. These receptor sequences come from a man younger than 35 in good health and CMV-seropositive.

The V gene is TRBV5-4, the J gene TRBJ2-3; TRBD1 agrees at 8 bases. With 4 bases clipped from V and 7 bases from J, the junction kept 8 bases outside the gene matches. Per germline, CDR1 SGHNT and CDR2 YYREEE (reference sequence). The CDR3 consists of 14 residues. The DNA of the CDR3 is TGTGCCAGCAGCGACAGGGGCGCAGCAAATACGCAGTATTTT. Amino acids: CASSDRGAANTQYF.

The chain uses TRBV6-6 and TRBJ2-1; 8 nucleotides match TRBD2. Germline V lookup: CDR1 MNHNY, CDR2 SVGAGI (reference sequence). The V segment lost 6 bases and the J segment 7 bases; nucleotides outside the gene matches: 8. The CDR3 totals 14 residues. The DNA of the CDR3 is TGTGCCAGCAGCCCCGGTAGCGGGGCAAATGAGCAGTTCTTC. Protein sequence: CASSPGSGANEQFF.

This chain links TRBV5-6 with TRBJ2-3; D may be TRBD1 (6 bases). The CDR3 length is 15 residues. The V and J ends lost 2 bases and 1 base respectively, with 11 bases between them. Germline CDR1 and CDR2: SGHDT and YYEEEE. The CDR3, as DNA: TGTGCCAGCAGCTTTGGGGGCCGGGGCACAGATACGCAGTATTTT. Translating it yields CASSFGGRGTDTQYF.

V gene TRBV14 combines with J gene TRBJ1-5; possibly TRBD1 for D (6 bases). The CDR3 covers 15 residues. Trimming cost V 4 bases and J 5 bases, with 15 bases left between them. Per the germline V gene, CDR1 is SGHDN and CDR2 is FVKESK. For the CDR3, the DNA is TGTGCCAGCAGCCCTACGGGGGGCAGGGATCAGCCCCAGCATTTT. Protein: CASSPTGGRDQPQHF. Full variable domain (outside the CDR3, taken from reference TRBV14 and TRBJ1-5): EAGVTQFPSHSVIEKGQTVTLRCDPISGHDNLYWYRRVMGKEIKFLLHFVKESKQDESGMPNNRFLAERTGGTYSTLKVQPAELEDSGVYFCASSPTGGRDQPQHFGDGTRLSIL.

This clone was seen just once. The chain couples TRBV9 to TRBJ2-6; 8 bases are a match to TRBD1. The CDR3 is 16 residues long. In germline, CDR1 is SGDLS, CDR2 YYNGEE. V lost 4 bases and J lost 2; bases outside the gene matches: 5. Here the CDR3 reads CASSPDRGAGANVLTF. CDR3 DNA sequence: TGTGCCAGCAGCCCAGACAGGGGAGCTGGGGCCAACGTCCTGACTTTC.

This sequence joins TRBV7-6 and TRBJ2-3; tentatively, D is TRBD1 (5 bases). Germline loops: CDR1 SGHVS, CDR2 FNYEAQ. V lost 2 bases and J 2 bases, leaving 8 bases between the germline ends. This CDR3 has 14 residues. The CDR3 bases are TGTGCCAGCAGCTTAAGACAGATCACAGATACGCAGTATTTT. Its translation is CASSLRQITDTQYF.

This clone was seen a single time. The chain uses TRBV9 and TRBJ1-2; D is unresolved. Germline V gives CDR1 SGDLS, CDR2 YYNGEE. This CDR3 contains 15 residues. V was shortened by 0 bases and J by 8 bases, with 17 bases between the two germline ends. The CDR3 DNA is TGTGCCAGCAGCGTAGTTACCCGAGAGGGCGGAGGCTACACCTTC. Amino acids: CASSVVTREGGGYTF.

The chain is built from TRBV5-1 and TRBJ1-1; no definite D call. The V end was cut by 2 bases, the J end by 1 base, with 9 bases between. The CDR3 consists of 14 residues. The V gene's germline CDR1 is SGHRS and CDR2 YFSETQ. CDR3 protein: CASSFDSKNTEAFF. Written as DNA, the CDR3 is TGCGCCAGCAGCTTCGACTCCAAGAACACTGAAGCTTTCTTT.

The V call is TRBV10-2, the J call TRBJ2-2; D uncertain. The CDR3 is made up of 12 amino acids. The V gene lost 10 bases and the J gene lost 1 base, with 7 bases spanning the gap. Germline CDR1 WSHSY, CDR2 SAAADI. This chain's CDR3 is CATSENTGELFF. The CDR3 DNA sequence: TGCGCCACCTCAGAGAACACCGGGGAGCTGTTTTTT.

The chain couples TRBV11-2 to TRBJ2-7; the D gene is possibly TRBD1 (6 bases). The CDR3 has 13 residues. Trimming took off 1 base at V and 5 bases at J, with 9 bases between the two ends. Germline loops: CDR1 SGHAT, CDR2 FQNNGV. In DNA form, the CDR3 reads TGTGCCAGCAGCTTAGGGACAGCCCACGAGCAGTACTTC. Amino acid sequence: CASSLGTAHEQYF.

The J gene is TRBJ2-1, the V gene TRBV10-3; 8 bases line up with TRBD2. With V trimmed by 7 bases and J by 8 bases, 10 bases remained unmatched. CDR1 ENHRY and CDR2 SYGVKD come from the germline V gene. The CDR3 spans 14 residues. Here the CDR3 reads CAITRAGELDEQFF. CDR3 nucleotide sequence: TGTGCCATCACCCGAGCGGGGGAGCTCGATGAGCAGTTCTTC.

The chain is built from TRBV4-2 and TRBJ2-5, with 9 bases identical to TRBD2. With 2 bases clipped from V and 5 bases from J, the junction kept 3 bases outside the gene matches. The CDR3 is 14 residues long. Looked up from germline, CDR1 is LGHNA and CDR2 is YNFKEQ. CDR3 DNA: TGTGCCAGCAGCCAAAACCTAGCGGGGGAGACCCAGTACTTC. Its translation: CASSQNLAGETQYF.

The CDR3 is CASSVTTGDEKLFF. CDR3 coding DNA: TGTGCCAGCAGCGTCACGACAGGGGATGAAAAACTGTTTTTT. The chain couples TRBV11-2 to TRBJ1-4; 8 bases align to TRBD1. The CDR3 runs to 14 residues. Trimming took 5 bases from V and 6 from J; bases not matched to a gene: 5. From germline, CDR1 is SGHAT and CDR2 FQNNGV.

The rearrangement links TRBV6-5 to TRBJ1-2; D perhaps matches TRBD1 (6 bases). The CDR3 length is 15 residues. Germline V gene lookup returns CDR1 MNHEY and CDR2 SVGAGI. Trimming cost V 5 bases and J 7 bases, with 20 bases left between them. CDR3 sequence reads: CASSQKQGPRTGYTF. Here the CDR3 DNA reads TGTGCCAGCAGTCAGAAACAGGGACCCCGGACTGGCTACACCTTC.

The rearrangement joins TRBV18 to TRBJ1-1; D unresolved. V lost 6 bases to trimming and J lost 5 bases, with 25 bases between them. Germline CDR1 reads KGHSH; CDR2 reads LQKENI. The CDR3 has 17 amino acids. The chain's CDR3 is CASSPKGSTMAGTEAFF. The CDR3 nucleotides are TGTGCCAGCTCCCCAAAGGGATCGACTATGGCGGGGACTGAAGCTTTCTTT.

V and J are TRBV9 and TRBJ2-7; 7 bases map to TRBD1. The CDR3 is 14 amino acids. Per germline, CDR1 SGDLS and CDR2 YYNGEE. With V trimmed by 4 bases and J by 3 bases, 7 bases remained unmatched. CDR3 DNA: TGTGCCAGCAGCCGACAACAGGGGATCTACGAGCAGTACTTC. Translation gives CASSRQQGIYEQYF. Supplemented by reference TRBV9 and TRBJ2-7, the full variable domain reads DSGVTQTPKHLITATGQRVTLRCSPRSGDLSVYWYQQSLDQGLQFLIQYYNGEERAKGNILERFSAQQFPDLHSELNLSSLELGDSALYFCASSRQQGIYEQYFGPGTRLTVT.

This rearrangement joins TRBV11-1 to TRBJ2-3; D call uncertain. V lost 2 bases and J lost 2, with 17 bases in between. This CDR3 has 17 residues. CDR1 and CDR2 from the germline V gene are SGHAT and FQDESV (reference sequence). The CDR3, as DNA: TGTGCCAGCAGCTTACGTAGTTGGTTTAGTCACACAGATACGCAGTATTTT. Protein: CASSLRSWFSHTDTQYF.

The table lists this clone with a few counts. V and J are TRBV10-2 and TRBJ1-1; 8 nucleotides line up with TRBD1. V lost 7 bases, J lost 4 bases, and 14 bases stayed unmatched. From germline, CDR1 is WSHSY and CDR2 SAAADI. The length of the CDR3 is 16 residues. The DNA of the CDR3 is TGCGCCAGCACGATACAAGACAGGGGTTTAGTCACTGAAGCTTTCTTT. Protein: CASTIQDRGLVTEAFF.

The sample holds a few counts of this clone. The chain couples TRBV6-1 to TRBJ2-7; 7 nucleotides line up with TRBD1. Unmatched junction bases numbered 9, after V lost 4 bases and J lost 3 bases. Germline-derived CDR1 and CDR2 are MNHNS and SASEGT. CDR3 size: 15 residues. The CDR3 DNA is TGTGCCAGCAGTGGTCGGGACAGCGCCAGCTACGAGCAGTACTTC. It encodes CASSGRDSASYEQYF.

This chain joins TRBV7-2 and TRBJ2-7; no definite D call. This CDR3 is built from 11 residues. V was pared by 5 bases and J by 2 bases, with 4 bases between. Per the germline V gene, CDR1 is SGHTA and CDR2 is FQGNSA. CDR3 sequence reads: CASSPAYEQYF. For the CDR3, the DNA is TGTGCCAGCAGCCCAGCCTACGAGCAGTACTTC.

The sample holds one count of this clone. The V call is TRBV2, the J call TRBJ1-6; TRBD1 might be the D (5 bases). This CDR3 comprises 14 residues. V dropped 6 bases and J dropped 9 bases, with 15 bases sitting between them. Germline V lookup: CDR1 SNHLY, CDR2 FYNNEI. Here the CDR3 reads CASRDDSALSPLHF. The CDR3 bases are TGTGCCAGCAGAGATGACAGTGCCCTTTCACCCCTCCACTTT.

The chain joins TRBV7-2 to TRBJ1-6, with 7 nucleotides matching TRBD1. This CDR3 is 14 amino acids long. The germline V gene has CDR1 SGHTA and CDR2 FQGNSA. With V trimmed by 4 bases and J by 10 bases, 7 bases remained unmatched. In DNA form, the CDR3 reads TGTGCCAGCAGCTACCGGGACAGAGGGTCACCCCTCCACTTT. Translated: CASSYRDRGSPLHF.

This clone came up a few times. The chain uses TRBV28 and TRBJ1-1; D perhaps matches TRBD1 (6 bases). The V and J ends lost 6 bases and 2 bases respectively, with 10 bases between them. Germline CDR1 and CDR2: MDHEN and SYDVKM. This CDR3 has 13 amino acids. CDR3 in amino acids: CASSPRGNTEAFF. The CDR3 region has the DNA TGTGCCAGCAGCCCCAGGGGTAACACTGAAGCTTTCTTT. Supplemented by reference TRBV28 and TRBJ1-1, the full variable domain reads DVKVTQSSRYLVKRTGEKVFLECVQDMDHENMFWYRQDPGLGLRLIYFSYDVKMKEKGDIPEGYSVSREKKERFSLILESASTNQTSMYLCASSPRGNTEAFFGQGTRLTVV.